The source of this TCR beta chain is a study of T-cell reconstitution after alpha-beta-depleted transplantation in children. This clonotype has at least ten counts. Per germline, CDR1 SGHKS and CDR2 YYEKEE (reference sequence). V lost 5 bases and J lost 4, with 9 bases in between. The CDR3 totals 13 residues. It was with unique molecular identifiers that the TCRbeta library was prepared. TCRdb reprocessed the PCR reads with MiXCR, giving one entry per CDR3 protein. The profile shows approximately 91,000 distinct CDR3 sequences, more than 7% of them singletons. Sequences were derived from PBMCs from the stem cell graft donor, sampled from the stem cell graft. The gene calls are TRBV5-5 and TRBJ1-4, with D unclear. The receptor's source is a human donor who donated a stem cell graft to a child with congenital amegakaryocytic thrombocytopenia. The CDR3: CASRGNLNEKLFF. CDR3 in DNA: TGTGCCAGCAGGGGAAACCTTAATGAAAAACTGTTTTTT.